The T cell receptor beta chain described here comes from a study of relationships among human T cell subsets. Study-wide findings and caveats: Regulatory and Th2 subsets had few clones over 100 reads, unlike CD8+ cytotoxic cells.

V was shortened by 0 bases and J by 2 bases, with 7 bases between the two germline ends. The CDR3 extends over 14 amino acids. Per germline, CDR1 SNHLY and CDR2 FYNNEI. From the CD45RA-negative fraction, anti-CD45RO beads picked out CD45RA-RO+ memory T cells. Semiquantitative ARM-PCR amplified T cell receptor alpha and beta CDR3 regions from mRNA. Exponential amplification used communal superprimers after tagged nested gene-specific primers in ARM-PCR. TCRdb used MiXCR to reprocess the multiplex PCR reads, holding one entry per CDR3 protein. The table lists thousands of distinct CDR3 sequences, around 52% of them singletons, with about 5.7% in the top ten. To note about this clonotype: No antigen is known for it.

The clonotype originates from a man aged 35-49 years in good health. The chain is built from TRBV2 and TRBJ1-2; unclear D gene. The sample comprised memory T cells sorted from blood. This chain's CDR3 is CASSEATGNYGYTF. The CDR3 DNA sequence: TGTGCCAGCAGTGAAGCGACGGGAAACTATGGCTACACCTTC.